This T cell receptor (beta chain) was obtained from a study of shared clonotypes between healthy human individuals. As for the study in general: Three plates each covered CD4 naive and memory; CD8 naive two, CD8 memory one. General study results and limits: Sorted-subset sequencing was shown by rarefaction to be incomplete despite large depth.

This clone was detected only once. Its specificity is unknown. Generated by immunoSEQ multiplex PCR, the TCRdb table keeps only in-frame clones and is missing some. The repertoire holds under 2,000,000 clones, with less than 95% as singletons. Positive CCR7 selection of CD45RO-negative cells yielded the naive CD8 cells, and terminally differentiated effector memory CD45RA+ cells were excluded. Germline CDR1 is MNHEY and CDR2 is SMNVEV (reference sequence). The CDR3 totals 16 residues. V gave up 6 bases and J gave up 3 bases; unmatched junction bases: 9. The sequencing input was naive CD8+ T cells sorted from blood. V gene TRBV27 combines with J gene TRBJ2-1; 9 bases align to TRBD2. The receptor was isolated from a man younger than 35 in good health. For the CDR3, the DNA is TGTGCCAGCAGCCCCTCTAGCGGGGACTTCTACAATGAGCAGTTCTTC. This translates into CASSPSSGDFYNEQFF.